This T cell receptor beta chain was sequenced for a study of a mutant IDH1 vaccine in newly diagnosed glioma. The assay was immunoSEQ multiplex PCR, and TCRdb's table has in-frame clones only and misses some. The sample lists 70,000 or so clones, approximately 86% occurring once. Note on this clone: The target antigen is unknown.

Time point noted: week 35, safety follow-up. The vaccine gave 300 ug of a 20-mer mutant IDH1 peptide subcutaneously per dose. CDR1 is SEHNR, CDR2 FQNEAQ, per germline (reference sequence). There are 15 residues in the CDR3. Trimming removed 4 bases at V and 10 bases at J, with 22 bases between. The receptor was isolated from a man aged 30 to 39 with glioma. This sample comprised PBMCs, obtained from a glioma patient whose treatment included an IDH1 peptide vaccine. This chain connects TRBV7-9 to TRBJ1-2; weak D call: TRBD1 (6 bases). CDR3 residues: CASSSTGNPLGDYTF. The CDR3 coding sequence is TGTGCCAGCAGCTCAACAGGGAACCCCCTTGGCGACTACACCTTC.